This T cell receptor (beta chain) was sequenced for a study of cytotoxic CD8 clonotypes in ibrutinib-treated CLL. Notes on this clone: Its antigen is still unknown.

The CDR3 length is 15 residues. V was clipped by 7 bases and J by 5 bases; unmatched bases: 9. Germline V gives CDR1 SGHNT, CDR2 YENEEA. Extraction of roughly 2 micrograms of genomic DNA from cryopreserved PBMCs supplied material for TCR beta libraries. The repertoire was sequenced with immunoSEQ multiplex PCR; TCRdb's copy has only in-frame clones and lacks some. The table shows 330,000 or so clones, with 67% occurring only once. Study results and caveats: The clonality went up when patients responded to ibrutinib and dropped back toward baseline at progression. Public clonotypes were uncommon and contracted or stayed stable on treatment.

This specimen consisted of PBMCs, obtained after 36 months of ibrutinib treatment. The gene calls are TRBV11-3 and TRBJ2-1; 9 positions match TRBD1. The source is a human donor with chronic lymphocytic leukemia. CDR3 sequence: CASNGTGQGDNEQFF. CDR3 nucleotide sequence: TGTGCCAGCAACGGCACGGGACAGGGCGACAATGAGCAGTTCTTC.